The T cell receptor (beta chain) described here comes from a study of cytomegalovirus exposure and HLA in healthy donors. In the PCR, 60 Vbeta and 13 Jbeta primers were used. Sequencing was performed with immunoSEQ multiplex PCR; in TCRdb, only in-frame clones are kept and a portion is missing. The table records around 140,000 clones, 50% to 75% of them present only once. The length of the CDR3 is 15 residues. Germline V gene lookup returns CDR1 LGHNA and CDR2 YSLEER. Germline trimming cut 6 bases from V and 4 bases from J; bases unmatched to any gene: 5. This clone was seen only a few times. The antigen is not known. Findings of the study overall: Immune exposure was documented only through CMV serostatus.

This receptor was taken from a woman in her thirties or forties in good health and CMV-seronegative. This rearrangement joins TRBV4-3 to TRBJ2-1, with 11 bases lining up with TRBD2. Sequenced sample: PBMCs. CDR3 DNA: TGCGCCAGCAGTCCTTTAGCGGGGGGGTACAATGAGCAGTTCTTC. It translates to CASSPLAGGYNEQFF.